Given below is one T cell receptor beta chain in context. This clonotype was seen only once. No cognate antigen has been identified for it. No base quality values were provided; no much bigger clone lies one nucleotide off. One read provides weak support. This record belongs to a study of response to subunit inactivated influenza vaccine (dated by TCRdb to between 2017 and 2018). Notes on the research overall: Deep quantitative profiling of the T cell receptor repertoire was used in the study to follow responses to a trivalent subunit inactivated influenza vaccine. Broader findings and caveats from the paper: The authors proposed that each seasonal influenza vaccination may bring in only a limited number of new T cells.

Libraries were prepared through RT-PCR. Sequencing relied on an Illumina HiSeq 2500. The public sequencing data were trimmed at Q25 with fastp and processed into clonotypes with MiXCR by TCRdb, which kept only in-frame beta chains. Identical CDR3 proteins give one entry, which carries the most common genes and DNA. This sample gives 650,000 to 850,000 distinct CDR3 sequences in total; roughly 13% of them show up just once. Of the sample, around 7% falls within the top ten clones. V was cut back by 0 bases and J by 4 bases, leaving a gap of 12 bases between them. Reading the germline V gene gives CDR1 SGHRS and CDR2 YFSETQ. The CDR3 runs 15 amino acids, cysteine and phenylalanine included. The sequence is cut down to CDR3 DNA, 45 bases in frame from base 1.

This TCR came from a middle-aged man who received an inactivated influenza vaccine. Donor details come from another sample of the same person, matched by shared clones. The rearrangement joined TRBV5-1 to TRBJ2-3, and the D gene may be TRBD2, 5 bases matching. Material: PBMCs from blood, obtained about 14 days before vaccination. The DNA is TGCGCCAGCAGCTTGGCCAACGGAGGCGCAGATACGCAGTATTTT. This yields the protein CASSLANGGADTQYF.